Given below is one T cell receptor beta chain in context. Its antigen is not known. The sample belongs to a study of T-cell memory formation after mild COVID-19. Whole-study context: TCR clusters mostly belonged to single donors.

Trimming stripped 0 bases from V and 7 bases from J, with 16 bases between. Germline assignment: CDR1 DFQATT and CDR2 SNEGSKA (reference sequence). There are 14 residues in the CDR3. One entry per CDR3 protein results from TCRdb running MiXCR on the 5' RACE reads. The data contain about 310,000 distinct CDR3 sequences, more than 15% of them seen just once; the ten biggest clones take up around a fifth. Regarding the study as a whole: Some clones that responded were present in memory (sampled pre-infection), which suggests cross-reactive memory joined.

The receptor was isolated from a young man who had mild COVID-19 (a few samples of this study predate the infection). Cell type and time point are not known. The sequenced sample consisted of PBMCs or a T cell subset sorted from them (not recorded which). The rearrangement links TRBV20-1 to TRBJ2-7, with D possibly called TRBD1 or TRBD2 (5 bases each). The chain's CDR3 is CSARDHRLSGEQYF. The CDR3 DNA sequence: TGCAGTGCTAGAGATCACAGGCTCTCGGGAGAGCAGTACTTC.